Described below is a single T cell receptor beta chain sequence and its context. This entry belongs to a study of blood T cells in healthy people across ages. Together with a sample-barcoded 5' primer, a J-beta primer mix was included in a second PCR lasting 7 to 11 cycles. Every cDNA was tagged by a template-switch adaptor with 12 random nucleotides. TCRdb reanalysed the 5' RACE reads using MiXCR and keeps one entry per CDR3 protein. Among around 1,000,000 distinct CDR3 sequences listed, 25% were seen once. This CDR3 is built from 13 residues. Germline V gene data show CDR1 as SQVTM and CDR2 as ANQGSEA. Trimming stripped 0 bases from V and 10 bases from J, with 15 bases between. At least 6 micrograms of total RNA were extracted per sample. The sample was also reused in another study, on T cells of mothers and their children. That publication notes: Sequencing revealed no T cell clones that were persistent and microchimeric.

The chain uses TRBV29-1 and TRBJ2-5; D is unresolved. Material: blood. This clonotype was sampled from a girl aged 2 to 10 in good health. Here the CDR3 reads CSVEDDFSSFQYF. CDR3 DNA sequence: TGCAGCGTTGAAGATGATTTCTCGAGTTTCCAGTACTTC.